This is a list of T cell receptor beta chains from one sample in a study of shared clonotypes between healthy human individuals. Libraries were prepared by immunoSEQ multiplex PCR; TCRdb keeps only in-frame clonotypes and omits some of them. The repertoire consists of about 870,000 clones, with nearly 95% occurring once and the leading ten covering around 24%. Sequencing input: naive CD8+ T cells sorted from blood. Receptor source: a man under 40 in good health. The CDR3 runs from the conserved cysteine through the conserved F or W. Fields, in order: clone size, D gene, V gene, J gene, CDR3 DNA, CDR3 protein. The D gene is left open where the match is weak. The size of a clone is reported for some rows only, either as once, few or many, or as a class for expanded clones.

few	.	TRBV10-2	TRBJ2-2	TGCGCCAGTACGCTCGCTTCGAACACCGGGGAGCTGTTTTTT	CASTLASNTGELFF
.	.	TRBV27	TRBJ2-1	TGTGCCAGCAGTTTGGAGGGGAGACCCTACAATGAGCAGTTCTTC	CASSLEGRPYNEQFF
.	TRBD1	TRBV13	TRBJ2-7	TGTGCCAGCAGCTTAGGGACAGGGTTCGAGCAGTACTTC	CASSLGTGFEQYF
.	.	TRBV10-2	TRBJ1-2	TGCGCCAGCAGTGAGGGGGTGATGGGAGCTAACTATGGCTACACCTTC	CASSEGVMGANYGYTF
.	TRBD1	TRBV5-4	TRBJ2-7	TGTGCCAGCAGCTTCGGGACAGGGGTTTCCGAGCAGTACTTC	CASSFGTGVSEQYF
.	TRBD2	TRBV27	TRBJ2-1	TGTGCCAGCAGTGAAACCGCCTACCCACTAGCGGGAGGCAACAATGAGCAGTTCTTC	CASSETAYPLAGGNNEQFF
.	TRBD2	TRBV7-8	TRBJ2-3	TGTGCCAGCAGCCCAACCCGGACTAGCGGGAGTATTACAGATACGCAGTATTTT	CASSPTRTSGSITDTQYF
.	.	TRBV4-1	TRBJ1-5	TGCGCCAGCAGCTCGGGGCCGGGCAATCAGCCCCAGCATTTT	CASSSGPGNQPQHF
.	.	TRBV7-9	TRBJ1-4	TGTGCCAGCAGCTGGGGGGAGTCCCCGGAGGAAAAACTGTTTTTT	CASSWGESPEEKLFF
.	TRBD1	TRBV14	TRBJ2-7	TGTGCCAGCAGCACAGACAGGGCCTACGAGCAGTACTTC	CASSTDRAYEQYF
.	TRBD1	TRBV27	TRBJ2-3	TGTGCCAGCAGTTTAATGCAGGGGGCGACGGATACGCAGTATTTT	CASSLMQGATDTQYF
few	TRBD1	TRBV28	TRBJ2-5	TGTGCCAGCAGTTTAAACAGGGGGTACCAAGAGACCCAGTACTTC	CASSLNRGYQETQYF
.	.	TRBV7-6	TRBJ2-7	TGTGCCAGCAGCTTATTGGGAGAGGGCTACGAGCAGTACTTC	CASSLLGEGYEQYF
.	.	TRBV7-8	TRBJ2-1	TGTGCCAGCAGCGAACAGGTCAGCTCCTACAATGAGCAGTTCTTC	CASSEQVSSYNEQFF
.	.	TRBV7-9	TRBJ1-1	TGTGCCAGCAGCCATCAGGGATATCCTGAAGCTTTCTTT	CASSHQGYPEAFF
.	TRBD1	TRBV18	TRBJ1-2	TGTGCCAGCTCACTGGACAGGGGCTATGGCTACACCTTC	CASSLDRGYGYTF
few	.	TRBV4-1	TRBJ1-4	TGCGCCAGCAGCCAAGGGGGGGTAGATAGGGTTGAAAAACTGTTTTTT	CASSQGGVDRVEKLFF
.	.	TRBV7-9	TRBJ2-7	TGTGCCAGCAGCTTAGGGTCTGATGTTGGGCAGTACTTC	CASSLGSDVGQYF
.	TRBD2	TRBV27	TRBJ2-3	TGTGCCAGCAGTTTGAAGGCTAGCGGTGCGCCATACACAGATACGCAGTATTTT	CASSLKASGAPYTDTQYF
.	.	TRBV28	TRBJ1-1	TGTGCCAGCAGCATGGCCAGGTTGAACACTGAAGCTTTCTTT	CASSMARLNTEAFF
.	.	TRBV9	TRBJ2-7	TGTGCCAGCAGCGTAGAGGAAGGCTCAGGGGAGCAGTACTTC	CASSVEEGSGEQYF
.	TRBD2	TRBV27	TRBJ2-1	TGTGCCAGCAGTAGAGGACTAGCGGGCTACAATGAGCAGTTCTTC	CASSRGLAGYNEQFF
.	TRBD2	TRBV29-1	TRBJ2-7	TGCAGCGTAAGAGCGGGAGGTCCCGAGCAGTACTTC	CSVRAGGPEQYF
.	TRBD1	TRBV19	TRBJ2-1	TGTGCCAGTAGCCTCGGGACAGGGGGCAATGAGCAGTTCTTC	CASSLGTGGNEQFF
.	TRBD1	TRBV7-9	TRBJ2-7	TGTGCCAGCAGCTCACAAGATGGGACAGAAGGCTACGAGCAGTACTTC	CASSSQDGTEGYEQYF
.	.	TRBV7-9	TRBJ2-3	TGTGCCAGCAGCTTCGACGTTGATACGCAGTATTTT	CASSFDVDTQYF
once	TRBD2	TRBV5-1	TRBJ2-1	TGCGCCAGCGGATCGGGACTAGCGGGCCTGAACTCCTACAATGAGCAGTTCTTC	CASGSGLAGLNSYNEQFF
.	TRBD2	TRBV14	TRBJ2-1	TGTGCCAGCAGCCAGGCGCGCGGGGGCGGGAGGTACAATGAGCAGTTCTTC	CASSQARGGGRYNEQFF
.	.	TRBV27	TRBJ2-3	TGTGCCAGCAGTTTATGGGTCGGAACAGATACGCAGTATTTT	CASSLWVGTDTQYF
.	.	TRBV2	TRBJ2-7	TGTGCCAGCAACCGGGACGACGAGCAGTACTTC	CASNRDDEQYF
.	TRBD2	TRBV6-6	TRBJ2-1	TGTGCCAGCAGTAGACTAGCGGAGAGCAATGAGCAGTTCTTC	CASSRLAESNEQFF
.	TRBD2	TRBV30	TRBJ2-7	TGTGCCTGGAGTGTACTAGCGGGAACCTACGAGCAGTACTTC	CAWSVLAGTYEQYF
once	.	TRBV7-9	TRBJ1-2	TGTGCCAGCAGCTTAGCCGGGACGCCGGTCACCTTC	CASSLAGTPVTF
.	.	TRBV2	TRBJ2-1	TGTGCCAGCAGTGATTTTCGTCGGGAGCAGTTCTTC	CASSDFRREQFF
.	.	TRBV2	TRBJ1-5	TGTGCCAGCAGCCCCGCCACGAGCAATCAGCCCCAGCATTTT	CASSPATSNQPQHF
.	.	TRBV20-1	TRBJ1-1	TGCAGTGCCGAATTGAACACTGAAGCTTTCTTT	CSAELNTEAFF
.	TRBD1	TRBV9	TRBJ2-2	TGTGCCAGCAGCCTAAGGGGGCAGGCGGGGGAGCTGTTTTTT	CASSLRGQAGELFF
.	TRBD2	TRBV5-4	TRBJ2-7	TGTGCCAGCAGCTTGGCGGCGGGAGGTTTGAACGAGCAGTACTTC	CASSLAAGGLNEQYF
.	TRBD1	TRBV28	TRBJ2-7	TGTGCCAGCAGCCTACCCCCGGGACAGGGGAACGAGCAGTACTTC	CASSLPPGQGNEQYF
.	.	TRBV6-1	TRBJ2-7	TGTGCCAGCAGTGATACGACCTCCTACGAGCAGTACTTC	CASSDTTSYEQYF
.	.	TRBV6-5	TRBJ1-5	TGTGCCAGCACCTCCCATTGGGGTAGCAATCAGCCCCAGCATTTT	CASTSHWGSNQPQHF
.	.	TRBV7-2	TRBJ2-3	TGTGCCAGCAGCTTATACCGACTATACACAGATACGCAGTATTTT	CASSLYRLYTDTQYF
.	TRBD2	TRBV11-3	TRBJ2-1	TGTGCCAGCAGCGCAGGGAGGGGAGGGCATGAGCAGTTCTTC	CASSAGRGGHEQFF
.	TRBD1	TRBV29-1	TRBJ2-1	TGCAGCGGGACAGGGGGCAATGAGCAGTTCTTC	CSGTGGNEQFF
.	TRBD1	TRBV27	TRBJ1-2	TGTGCCAGCAGTTTAAAGGTTTATTCGGGACAGTATGGCTACACCTTC	CASSLKVYSGQYGYTF